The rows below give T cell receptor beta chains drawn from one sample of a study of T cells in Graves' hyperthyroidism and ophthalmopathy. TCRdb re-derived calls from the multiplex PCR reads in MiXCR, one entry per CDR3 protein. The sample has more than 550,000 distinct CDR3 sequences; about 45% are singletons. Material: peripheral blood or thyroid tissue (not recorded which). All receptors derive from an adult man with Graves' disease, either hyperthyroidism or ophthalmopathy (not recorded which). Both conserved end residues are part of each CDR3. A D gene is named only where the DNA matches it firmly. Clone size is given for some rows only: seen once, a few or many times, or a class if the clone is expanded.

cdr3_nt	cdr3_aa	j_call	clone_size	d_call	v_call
TGTGCCAGCAGCTTGGGGGGCGTAGATAATTCACCCCTCCACTTT	CASSLGGVDNSPLHF	TRBJ1-6	.	.	TRBV7-9
TGCAGTGCTAGGCGCCTTCCTCAGGCGGACGAGCAGTACTTC	CSARRLPQADEQYF	TRBJ2-7	.	.	TRBV20-1
TGTGCCAGCAGTGAATTCCCCAGGACAGGGAACACCGGGGAGCTGTTTTTT	CASSEFPRTGNTGELFF	TRBJ2-2	many	TRBD1	TRBV25-1
TGTGCCAGCAGCTTAACACAGGGGGTGGGGGAGCTGTTTTTT	CASSLTQGVGELFF	TRBJ2-2	.	TRBD1	TRBV7-8
TGCGCCAGCAGTGAGGACGGATTGAACACTAAAGCTTTCTTT	CASSEDGLNTKAFF	TRBJ1-1	few	.	TRBV10-1
TGCAGCGTTGAAGATCTAACAGGGGGTGTGGGTCAGCCCCAGCATTTT	CSVEDLTGGVGQPQHF	TRBJ1-5	.	TRBD1	TRBV29-1
TGTGCCAGCAGTGGGTGGTATGGCTACACCTTC	CASSGWYGYTF	TRBJ1-2	many	.	TRBV25-1
TGTGCCAGCTCACCTAGCGCTGGGGCCAACGTCCTGACTTTC	CASSPSAGANVLTF	TRBJ2-6	.	.	TRBV18
TGTGCCAGCAGCCGAGGGGGGGATAACACTGAAGCTTTCTTT	CASSRGGDNTEAFF	TRBJ1-1	.	.	TRBV7-9
TGCAGCAGTGAAGAGGGCTATGGCTACACCTTC	CSSEEGYGYTF	TRBJ1-2	.	.	TRBV29-1
TGTGCCAGCAGCTTGGTTTTGTCCGAGGGCTACACCTTC	CASSLVLSEGYTF	TRBJ1-2	.	.	TRBV5-4